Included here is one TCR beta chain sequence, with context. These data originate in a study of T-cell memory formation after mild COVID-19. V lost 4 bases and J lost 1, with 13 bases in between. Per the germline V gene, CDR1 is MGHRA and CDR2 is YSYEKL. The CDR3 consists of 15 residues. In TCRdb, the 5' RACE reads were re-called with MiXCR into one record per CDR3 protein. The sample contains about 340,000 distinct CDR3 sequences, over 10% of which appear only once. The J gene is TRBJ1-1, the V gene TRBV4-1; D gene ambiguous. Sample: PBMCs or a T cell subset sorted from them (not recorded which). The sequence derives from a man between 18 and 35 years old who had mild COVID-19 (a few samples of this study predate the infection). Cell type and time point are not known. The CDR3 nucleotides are TGCGCCAGCAGCCCCCTAGGGAGGGAGAACACTGAAGCTTTCTTT. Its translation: CASSPLGRENTEAFF.